In its sample, the clone carrying this TCR beta chain was seen a few times. The antigen remains undetermined. This record belongs to a study of early T cells in non-severe SARS-CoV-2 infection. Study-wide background: Unsorted whole blood bulk RNA was sequenced, with unpaired chains. Regarding the study as a whole: Anti-spike CD8 responses were favored in VDJdb matching, and private and CD4 specificities were missed.

Individual cDNA molecules carried attached unique molecular identifiers. MiXCR was run by TCRdb on the 5' RACE reads, yielding one entry per CDR3 protein. The profile covers tens of thousands of distinct CDR3 sequences, with around 12% appearing a single time and less than 6% taken by the ten largest. V gave up 10 bases and J gave up 5 bases; unmatched junction bases: 5. The CDR3 sequence is 13 residues long. The TCR sequence derives from an adult who was a healthcare worker with PCR-confirmed SARS-CoV-2 infection or an uninfected control (not recorded which). The chain is built from TRBV12-3 or TRBV12-4 and TRBJ2-3, with 11 bases matching TRBD1. The sequencing sample was made of whole blood. Here the CDR3 reads CATRTGGVDTQYF. CDR3 DNA sequence: TGTGCCACCCGGACAGGGGGCGTAGATACGCAGTATTTT.